The rows below give T cell receptor beta chains drawn from one sample of a study of regulatory T cells in long-lasting Graves disease. MiXCR was run by TCRdb on the multiplex PCR reads, yielding one entry per CDR3 protein. Of more than 300,000 distinct CDR3 sequences in the sample, more than 20% were seen once. The starting material was peripheral blood mononuclear cells (PBMCs), obtained when the disease was refractory, from a patient treated with antithyroid drugs. The source is a woman in her 40s with Graves disease. CDR3s leave out the opening cysteine and the closing phenylalanine or tryptophan. Fields, in order: CDR3 protein, V gene, clone size. Only part of the rows carry a size: once, few, many, or a class if the clone is expanded.

CDR3 protein: ASSFVGANVLT; V gene: TRBV7-9; clone size: many
CDR3 protein: SARVGRDGFVLAKNIQY; V gene: TRBV20-1; clone size: -
CDR3 protein: ASSRDKPASTDTQY; V gene: TRBV2; clone size: -
CDR3 protein: ASSRMGGGNQPQH; V gene: TRBV28; clone size: many
CDR3 protein: ASSGLSSYEQY; V gene: TRBV2; clone size: many
CDR3 protein: ASSLDAGTQPQH; V gene: TRBV7-9; clone size: few
CDR3 protein: ASSLDSGSYEQY; V gene: TRBV6-1; clone size: many
CDR3 protein: ASSPGQGLHNEQF; V gene: TRBV11-2; clone size: few
CDR3 protein: SASRAGGLSTEAF; V gene: TRBV20-1; clone size: few
CDR3 protein: SADLRGTGEKLF; V gene: TRBV20-1; clone size: many
CDR3 protein: ASSHRAGQTNSPLH; V gene: TRBV12-3/TRBV12-4; clone size: many
CDR3 protein: ASSFSGGYGYT; V gene: TRBV12-3/TRBV12-4; clone size: -
CDR3 protein: ASSQGAVGYT; V gene: TRBV6-1; clone size: many
CDR3 protein: AGSTGGSGANVLT; V gene: TRBV30; clone size: few
CDR3 protein: ASSLRPGGSTGELF; V gene: TRBV7-6; clone size: -
CDR3 protein: ASGLGAGAYTGELF; V gene: TRBV12-5; clone size: many
CDR3 protein: ASSFLNFPDRKTQY; V gene: TRBV6-2/TRBV6-3; clone size: -
CDR3 protein: ASSSGGSTNERLF; V gene: TRBV5-1; clone size: -
CDR3 protein: ASSLTGGAREAF; V gene: TRBV14; clone size: -
CDR3 protein: ASDRDRGRTEAF; V gene: TRBV6-2/TRBV6-3; clone size: -
CDR3 protein: ASSSLGTSGRETQY; V gene: TRBV28; clone size: -
CDR3 protein: ASSYTLLKSNQPQH; V gene: TRBV6-8; clone size: -